Below, 24 T cell receptor beta chains from the same sample are listed, as sequenced in a study of CD8+ T cells in alopecia areata. Isolated RNA was reverse transcribed into cDNA used as the sequencing template. This table comes from immunoSEQ multiplex PCR, and its TCRdb copy is limited to in-frame clones, with some not included. The repertoire holds 220,000 or so clones, with more than 45% as singletons. The sequenced sample was CD4+ T cells sorted from blood, obtained at week 0. All receptors come from a human donor with alopecia areata.

As for this clone: An end of the junction does not agree with germline; a read error may underlie this. The rearrangement uses TRBV4-1 and TRBJ1-1; D perhaps matches TRBD1 (5 bases). This CDR3 comprises 15 residues. Germline CDR1 reads MGHRA; CDR2 reads YSYEKL. CDR3: CASSQDIGGQGRIRF. CDR3 nucleotide sequence: TGCGCCAGCAGCCAAGACATAGGAGGACAAGGCCGAATTAGATTT.

The chain uses TRBV6-5 and TRBJ2-7, with D tentatively TRBD1 or TRBD2 (5 bases each). V dropped 7 bases and J dropped 4 bases, with 14 bases sitting between them. This CDR3 is 13 amino acids long. The V gene's germline CDR1 is MNHEY and CDR2 SVGAGI. The CDR3 coding sequence is TGTGCCAGCACCCCCCCGGGGCGATACGAGCAGTACTTC. This gives the protein CASTPPGRYEQYF.

This clone was recorded a few times. The V and J genes are TRBV5-1 and TRBJ2-5; D is possibly TRBD1 (5 bases). Germline V gene lookup returns CDR1 SGHRS and CDR2 YFSETQ. The CDR3 has 12 residues. V lost 5 bases, J lost 4 bases, and 9 bases lay in between. CDR3 nucleotide sequence: TGCGCCAGCAGAGTAGGGGCAGAGACCCAGTACTTC. Translation gives CASRVGAETQYF.

J is TRBJ2-5 and V is TRBV29-1; 8 bases are shared with TRBD1. Germline V gene data show CDR1 as SQVTM and CDR2 as ANQGSEA. The CDR3 is made up of 15 amino acids. With V trimmed by 7 bases and J by 4 bases, 14 bases remained unmatched. In nucleotides, the CDR3 is TGCAGCGCGCATGGGGACAGGCTAAATCTAGAGACCCAGTACTTC. Translated, it gives CSAHGDRLNLETQYF.

This chain connects TRBV15 to TRBJ2-7; 9 nucleotides align to TRBD1. V lost 0 bases and J lost 2; bases outside the gene matches: 5. The CDR3 loop spans 16 amino acids. The germline gives CDR1 LNHNV, CDR2 YYDKDF (reference sequence). The CDR3 DNA follows: TGTGCCACCAGCAGAGAGGGGACAGGGATCCCCTACGAGCAGTACTTC. Protein product: CATSREGTGIPYEQYF.

This clone was picked up a small number of times. V gene TRBV7-2 combines with J gene TRBJ2-1; D is possibly TRBD2 (6 bases). Germline loops: CDR1 SGHTA, CDR2 FQGNSA. The CDR3 runs to 16 residues. With 2 bases removed from V and 2 bases from J, the gap between germline ends came to 13 bases. The CDR3 DNA reads as TGTGCCAGCAGCTTAATGGCTAGCGCGACCTACAATGAGCAGTTCTTC. The encoded protein is CASSLMASATYNEQFF.

This chain links TRBV7-9 with TRBJ2-7; D possibly corresponds to TRBD2 (6 bases). Per germline, CDR1 SEHNR and CDR2 FQNEAQ (reference sequence). This CDR3 is 13 amino acids long. V lost 8 bases and J lost 0, with 11 bases in between. The CDR3 nucleotides are TGTGCCAGCGGCGGGAAACCCTCCTACGAGCAGTACTTC. Its protein is CASGGKPSYEQYF.

This clone has a single count. The chain combines TRBV4-1 with TRBJ2-6, with TRBD1 matching over 7 bases. CDR3 length equals 17 residues. Germline lookup yields CDR1 MGHRA and CDR2 YSYEKL. J gave up 0 bases and V 5 bases, and 7 bases lay outside the gene matches. CDR3 coding DNA: TGCGCCAGCAGCACCCCGACAGGGCGCTCTGGGGCCAACGTCCTGACTTTC. Translating gives CASSTPTGRSGANVLTF.

The chain has TRBV27 and TRBJ1-5; D is undetermined. Germline CDR1 reads MNHEY; CDR2 reads SMNVEV (reference sequence). Trimming shortened V by 4 bases and J by 6 bases, and 13 bases separated the two germline ends. The CDR3 is 14 amino acids. The CDR3 reads CASSSGYRSQPQHF. The CDR3 DNA is TGTGCCAGCAGTTCGGGGTATAGAAGTCAGCCCCAGCATTTT.

The V call is TRBV29-1, the J call TRBJ1-1, with D maybe TRBD1 (5 bases). Germline CDR1 is SQVTM and CDR2 is ANQGSEA. Trimming pared 7 bases from V and 1 base from J, leaving 13 bases between. The CDR3 runs to 13 residues. CDR3 in amino acids: CSAKGRGNTEAFF. The CDR3 DNA sequence: TGCAGCGCCAAGGGGCGGGGGAACACTGAAGCTTTCTTT. Combining the CDR3 with reference TRBV29-1 and TRBJ1-1 gives the whole variable domain SAVISQKPSRDICQRGTSLTIQCQVDSQVTMMFWYRQQPGQSLTLIATANQGSEATYESGFVIDKFPISRPNLTFSTLTVSNMSPEDSSIYLCSAKGRGNTEAFFGQGTRLTVV.

This clone was seen a few times. This same CDR3 is encoded by further DNA sequences in the sample. CDR3 protein: CASSLVSYEQYF. CDR3 nucleotide sequence: TGTGCCAGCAGCTTAGTGTCCTACGAGCAGTACTTC. V gene TRBV7-9 combines with J gene TRBJ2-7; no reliable D call. The CDR3 runs 12 residues. With 1 base removed from V and 1 base from J, the gap between germline ends came to 2 bases. Germline loops: CDR1 SEHNR, CDR2 FQNEAQ (reference sequence).

V usage is TRBV18 and J usage is TRBJ2-2, with TRBD1 matching 8 bases. The V segment lost 3 bases and the J segment 7 bases; nucleotides outside the gene matches: 4. The CDR3 loop spans 14 amino acids. Germline V gene lookup returns CDR1 KGHSH and CDR2 LQKENI. DNA for the CDR3: TGTGCCAGCTCACCGATGACAGGGGACGGGGAGCTGTTTTTT. Its protein is CASSPMTGDGELFF.

The chain has TRBV2 and TRBJ2-3; TRBD2 aligns across 10 bases. Losses at the gene ends were 6 bases for V and 3 bases for J; bases not matched to a gene: 3. The germline V gene encodes CDR1 SNHLY and CDR2 FYNNEI. The CDR3 covers 14 residues. CDR3 region: CASRTTSGTDTQYF. The CDR3 DNA reads TGTGCCAGCAGGACGACTAGCGGGACAGATACGCAGTATTTT.

The rearrangement uses TRBV30 and TRBJ2-2, with 8 bases aligning to TRBD2. The CDR3 has 16 residues. Trimming took 0 bases from V and 4 from J; bases not matched to a gene: 7. CDR1 GTSNPN and CDR2 SVGIG come from the germline V gene (reference sequence). The CDR3 reads CAWSVSGGLATGELFF. DNA for the CDR3: TGTGCCTGGAGTGTAAGTGGCGGACTAGCCACCGGGGAGCTGTTTTTT.

This clone was picked up a small number of times. This chain connects TRBV5-5 to TRBJ2-2; 9 bases fit TRBD1. The CDR3 consists of 15 residues. The ends lost 4 bases at V and 4 bases at J; junction bases unmatched: 5. CDR1 and CDR2 (germline): SGHKS, YYEKEE (reference sequence). The CDR3 spells CASSTGQGPTGELFF. The CDR3 nucleotides read TGTGCCAGCAGCACCGGACAGGGGCCCACCGGGGAGCTGTTTTTT.

In nucleotides, the CDR3 is TGTGCCTGGAGCCTCACAGGGGGCAATCAGCCCCAGCATTTT. As protein: CAWSLTGGNQPQHF. The chain carries TRBV30 and TRBJ1-5; TRBD1 aligns across 7 bases. CDR1 and CDR2 from the germline V gene are GTSNPN and SVGIG (reference sequence). This CDR3 spans 14 amino acids. V lost 3 bases, J lost 2 bases, and 4 bases stayed unmatched.

This chain links TRBV9 with TRBJ1-2; D is undetermined. The CDR3 totals 13 residues. Trimming stripped 0 bases from V and 2 bases from J, with 5 bases between. Germline assignment: CDR1 SGDLS and CDR2 YYNGEE. The CDR3 sequence: CASSVGQNYGYTF. Written as DNA, the CDR3 is TGTGCCAGCAGCGTAGGGCAGAACTATGGCTACACCTTC.

This clone was detected a few times. The rearrangement links TRBV30 to TRBJ1-1; 10 nucleotides match TRBD1. With V trimmed by 0 bases and J by 14 bases, 21 bases remained unmatched. Germline values: CDR1 GTSNPN, CDR2 SVGIG (reference sequence). CDR3 length: 17 amino acids. The CDR3 loop reads CAWSVAGTGVRIRGIFF. The CDR3 nucleotides are TGTGCCTGGAGTGTGGCCGGGACAGGGGTTAGAATTCGTGGTATCTTCTTT.

This chain connects TRBV5-1 to TRBJ2-3; TRBD2 matches at 7 bases. The CDR3 contains 16 residues. Germline V gene lookup returns CDR1 SGHRS and CDR2 YFSETQ. Trimming removed 0 bases from V and 4 bases from J; junction bases left unmatched: 8. DNA for the CDR3: TGCGCCAGCAGCTTGGGACTAGCACGACCGGCAGATACGCAGTATTTT. This translates into CASSLGLARPADTQYF.

In this sample, this clone turned up a few times. CDR3 nucleotide sequence: TGTGCCAGTAGTGGGACAGGGGGCATAGCCAAAAACATTCAGTACTTC. The encoded protein is CASSGTGGIAKNIQYF. The chain employs TRBV19 and TRBJ2-4, with TRBD1 matching over 12 bases. The CDR3 contains 16 residues. V was pared by 5 bases and J by 0 bases, with 2 bases of the junction left unmatched. Germline V gene data show CDR1 as LNHDA and CDR2 as SQIVND (reference sequence).

The CDR3 protein is CASSIEGPPMEQYF. In DNA, the CDR3 is TGCGCCAGCAGCATAGAAGGGCCTCCTATGGAGCAGTACTTC. The J gene is TRBJ2-7, the V gene TRBV5-1; D gene uncertain. Germline lookup yields CDR1 SGHRS and CDR2 YFSETQ. Trimming took off 4 bases at V and 7 bases at J, with 18 bases between the two ends. This CDR3 comprises 14 residues.

In this sample, this clone turned up a few times. This chain uses TRBV18 with TRBJ1-4; possibly TRBD1 for D (5 bases). This CDR3 spans 15 amino acids. Trimming took 2 bases from V and 7 from J, leaving 14 bases between them. CDR1 and CDR2 from the germline V gene are KGHSH and LQKENI. CDR3 DNA sequence: TGTGCCAGCTCACCAGAACAGGTGTTGGGTGAAAAACTGTTTTTT. It yields the protein CASSPEQVLGEKLFF.

The V and J genes are TRBV4-1 and TRBJ2-7; D is tentatively TRBD1 or TRBD2 (5 bases each). Trimming took off 4 bases at V and 3 bases at J, with 16 bases between the two ends. CDR1 is MGHRA and CDR2 is YSYEKL in the germline V gene. This CDR3 has 15 residues. The CDR3 DNA follows: TGCGCCAGCAGCCTTACCGGGACGGGCCTCTACGAGCAGTACTTC. Protein sequence: CASSLTGTGLYEQYF.

The gene calls are TRBV4-2 and TRBJ2-1, with D unresolved. CDR1 is LGHNA, CDR2 YNFKEQ, per germline. The CDR3 is 12 residues long. Deletions cut 4 bases from V and 7 bases from J, with 8 bases between. DNA for the CDR3: TGTGCCAGCAGCCTTACTCGGAATGAGCAGTTCTTC. Translated, it gives CASSLTRNEQFF.